Below are 31 T cell receptor beta chains sequenced from a single sample in a study of blood T cells in healthy people across ages. A second about 7 to 12 cycle PCR used barcoded and J-beta primers. TCRdb re-called the 5' RACE reads through MiXCR, storing one row per CDR3 protein. The sample consists of roughly 900,000 distinct CDR3 sequences, about 28% of them appearing once. Sequenced material: blood. The receptor set was obtained from a woman of 80 years or more in good health.

Turning to this clonotype: A read error may produce the germline difference seen at one junction end. The chain employs TRBV3-1 and TRBJ1-4, with a possible D match to TRBD1 (5 bases). In germline, CDR1 is LGHDT, CDR2 YNNKEL (reference sequence). This CDR3 comprises 15 residues. CDR3 sequence reads: CASSQGASGTEKRFF. CDR3 nucleotides: TGTGCCAGCAGCCAAGGCGCGTCGGGGACCGAAAAACGGTTTTTT.

The chain joins TRBV6-1 to TRBJ2-2; D is perhaps TRBD2 (6 bases). Germline loops: CDR1 MNHNS, CDR2 SASEGT. V lost 2 bases, J lost 3 bases, and 13 bases lay in between. This CDR3 spans 16 amino acids. CDR3 amino acids: CASSERLLAYTGELFF. DNA of the CDR3: TGTGCCAGCAGTGAAAGGTTACTAGCCTACACCGGGGAGCTGTTTTTT.

This clonotype was counted at least ten times. This sequence joins TRBV21-1 and TRBJ2-5; TRBD1 is taken as the D call from the table, unchecked against the DNA. TRBV21-1 is reported as a pseudogene. CDR3 size: 17 residues. The CDR3: CASSKRAGLIPAGTQYF. CDR3 coding DNA: TGTGCCAGCAGCAAACGGGCAGGGCTAATCCCCGCAGGGACCCAGTACTTC.

About this clonotype: Possible read error: a much larger clone is one base away. The V and J genes are TRBV7-2 and TRBJ1-4, with 7 bases that match TRBD1. This CDR3 is 15 amino acids long. Germline V lookup: CDR1 SGHTA, CDR2 FQGNSA. This chain's CDR3 is CASSPRTGLNGKLFF. Written as DNA, the CDR3 is TGTGCCAGCAGCCCCAGGACAGGATTAAATGGAAAACTGTTTTTT.

This clonotype was detected many times. The chain couples TRBV12-3 or TRBV12-4 to TRBJ1-2; TRBD1 agrees at 9 bases. The CDR3 sequence is 16 residues long. The V segment lost 7 bases and the J segment 6 bases; nucleotides outside the gene matches: 15. The CDR3 DNA is TGTGCCAGCACCCAAGTACAGGGGGCGCGAAGTAATGGCTACACCTTC. Its translation: CASTQVQGARSNGYTF.

This clonotype was seen many times. The chain combines TRBV6-5 with TRBJ1-5; D is unclear. This CDR3 comprises 15 residues. The germline CDR1 and CDR2 sequences are MNHEY and SVGAGI. Trimming removed 5 bases from V and 0 bases from J, with 11 bases in between. CDR3 loop: CASSPRGTSNQPQHF. The CDR3 DNA is TGTGCCAGCAGTCCACGGGGAACTAGCAATCAGCCCCAGCATTTT.

At least ten counts were recorded for this clonotype. CDR3 nucleotides: TGTGCCAGCAGTTTAAGGCTAGCGGGGGGGCCGGGGGAGACCCAGTACTTC. Encoded protein: CASSLRLAGGPGETQYF. This chain joins TRBV12-3 or TRBV12-4 and TRBJ2-7; 12 bases are a match to TRBD2. The J call may be incorrect, as the DNA end agrees better with TRBJ2-5. This CDR3 contains 17 residues.

Concerning this clonotype itself: A much more abundant neighbour one base away suggests this may be a read error. The V call is TRBV5-1, the J call TRBJ2-1; D unresolved. This CDR3 has 9 amino acids. The germline V gene encodes CDR1 SGHRS and CDR2 YFSETQ. V was shortened by 7 bases and J by 15 bases, with 11 bases between the two germline ends. The DNA of the CDR3 is TGCGCCAGCTGCTCGGCGGCGTTCTTC. Amino acids: CASCSAAFF. Combining the CDR3 with reference TRBV5-1 and TRBJ2-1 gives the whole variable domain KAGVTQTPRYLIKTRGQQVTLSCSPISGHRSVSWYQQTPGQGLQFLFEYFSETQRNKGNFPGRFSGRQFSNSRSEMNVSTLELGDSALYLCASCSAAFFGPGTRLTVL.

At least ten counts were recorded for this clonotype. The chain recombines TRBV7-6 with TRBJ1-2; the D is unclear. CDR1 and CDR2 (germline): SGHVS, FNYEAQ. There are 13 residues in the CDR3. The V and J ends lost 1 base and 9 bases respectively, with 12 bases between them. The CDR3 region has the DNA TGTGCCAGCAGCTTAGGGCAGTCTGAACGCTACACCTTC. Protein: CASSLGQSERYTF.

This chain uses TRBV30 with TRBJ2-3, with TRBD2 identical over 10 bases. Looked up from germline, CDR1 is GTSNPN and CDR2 is SVGIG (reference sequence). The CDR3 is made up of 17 amino acids. The V gene end was trimmed by 2 bases and the J gene end by 0 bases; junction bases not matched to a gene: 8. For the CDR3, the DNA is TGTGCCTGGAGTAGGAGCGGGGGGGTAACTAGCACAGATACGCAGTATTTT. Its translation is CAWSRSGGVTSTDTQYF.

This clonotype has ten or more counts. The DNA of the CDR3 is TGCGCCAGCAGTCCCTTCCGGTCTGGGGCCAACGTCCTGACTTTC. Translated, it gives CASSPFRSGANVLTF. The V gene is TRBV10-1, the J gene TRBJ2-6, with unresolved D. The CDR3 runs to 15 residues. CDR1 is WNHNN and CDR2 is SYGVQD in the germline V gene (reference sequence). V was trimmed by 5 bases and J by 1 base, leaving 9 bases between them.

The J gene is TRBJ1-2, the V gene TRBV5-1; a weak D match, TRBD1 (6 bases). V lost 5 bases and J lost 5, with 25 bases in between. This CDR3 spans 17 amino acids. From germline, CDR1 is SGHRS and CDR2 YFSETQ. This CDR3 is CASSSTREQGLVYGYTF. Written as DNA, the CDR3 is TGCGCCAGCAGTTCGACCAGAGAGCAGGGGCTGGTATATGGCTACACCTTC.

The chain joins TRBV14 to TRBJ2-3; TRBD2 matches 10 bases. Trimming cost V 0 bases and J 6 bases; bases outside gene matches: 12. The germline V gene encodes CDR1 SGHDN and CDR2 FVKESK. CDR3 length: 18 residues. The CDR3 here is CASSQDWSGGAHRDTQYF. Written as DNA, the CDR3 is TGTGCCAGCAGCCAAGATTGGAGCGGGGGGGCCCATCGGGATACGCAGTATTTT.

The chain recombines TRBV3-1 with TRBJ2-3; D is unclear. The germline CDR1 and CDR2 sequences are LGHDT and YNNKEL (reference sequence). The CDR3 is 13 residues long. Between the trimmed V and J ends, which lost 0 bases and 8 bases, there was a span of 9 bases. The CDR3 loop reads CASSQDRETTQYF. CDR3 DNA: TGTGCCAGCAGCCAAGATCGCGAAACTACGCAGTATTTT.

This chain links TRBV7-2 with TRBJ1-3; maybe TRBD1 (6 bases). The germline V gene encodes CDR1 SGHTA and CDR2 FQGNSA. Trimming took 6 bases from V and 1 from J, leaving 10 bases between them. The CDR3 loop spans 14 amino acids. The CDR3: CASRGTTSGNTIYF. The CDR3 DNA sequence: TGTGCCAGCAGGGGGACAACTTCTGGAAACACCATATATTTT.

The chain is built from TRBV30 and TRBJ2-7, with 10 bases that match TRBD1. Trimming cost V 5 bases and J 2 bases; bases outside gene matches: 21. Germline lookup yields CDR1 GTSNPN and CDR2 SVGIG (reference sequence). This CDR3 is 19 amino acids long. CDR3 bases: TGTGCCTGGGAACCCCTAGGGACAGGGGTCGGCTCAACCACCTACGAGCAGTACTTC. It yields the protein CAWEPLGTGVGSTTYEQYF.

Note on this clonotype: Possible read error: a much larger clone is one base away. The V gene is TRBV15, the J gene TRBJ2-3; no reliable D call. From germline, CDR1 is LNHNV and CDR2 YYDKDF (reference sequence). V shed 5 bases and J shed 1 base, with 7 bases lying between them. This CDR3 contains 13 residues. The CDR3 spells CATSPGRTDTQYF. CDR3 DNA sequence: TGTGCCACCAGCCCCGGGCGCACAGATACGCAGTATTTT. The complete variable domain, with remaining parts taken from reference TRBV15 and TRBJ2-3, reads DAMVIQNPRYQVTQFGKPVTLSCSQTLNHNVMYWYQQKSSQAPKLLFHYYDKDFNNEADTPDNFQSRRPNTSFCFLDIRSPGLGDTAMYLCATSPGRTDTQYFGPGTRLTVL.

This clonotype was seen only a few times. V gene TRBV5-1 combines with J gene TRBJ1-2; D remains unclear. The germline V and J ends were trimmed by 2 bases and 0 bases, with 8 bases remaining between them. The CDR3 spans 14 residues. Looked up from germline, CDR1 is SGHRS and CDR2 is YFSETQ. This CDR3 reads CASSLDFANYGYTF. CDR3 nucleotide sequence: TGCGCCAGCAGCTTAGACTTTGCTAACTATGGCTACACCTTC.

This clonotype was seen repeatedly, ten times or more. The chain links TRBV9 to TRBJ2-3; the D is unclear. The germline V gene has CDR1 SGDLS and CDR2 YYNGEE. This CDR3 contains 13 residues. V was pared by 4 bases and J by 4 bases, with 10 bases between. The CDR3 sequence is CASSPVLADTQYF. The CDR3 DNA reads TGTGCCAGCAGCCCCGTATTAGCAGATACGCAGTATTTT. The complete variable domain, with remaining parts taken from reference TRBV9 and TRBJ2-3, reads DSGVTQTPKHLITATGQRVTLRCSPRSGDLSVYWYQQSLDQGLQFLIQYYNGEERAKGNILERFSAQQFPDLHSELNLSSLELGDSALYFCASSPVLADTQYFGPGTRLTVL.

The chain joins TRBV7-2 to TRBJ2-3; 11 positions agree with TRBD2. This CDR3 comprises 16 residues. V dropped 5 bases and J dropped 4; count of bases not matched to a gene: 8. The germline gives CDR1 SGHTA, CDR2 FQGNSA. The CDR3 reads CASSSPGLAASDTQYF. The CDR3 DNA reads TGTGCCAGCAGCAGTCCGGGACTAGCGGCATCAGATACGCAGTATTTT.

With regard to this clonotype: A much bigger clone sits one base away, suggesting this may be a read error. This chain connects TRBV7-2 to TRBJ1-5; no firm D call. The CDR3 is 15 residues long. The ends were cut back, 1 base at V and 3 bases at J, with 10 bases in the middle. The germline gives CDR1 SGHTA, CDR2 FQGNSA. CDR3 DNA sequence: TGTGCCAGCAGCTTAGGCAACATTTCCAATCAGCCCCAGCATTTT. This translates into CASSLGNISNQPQHF.

As for this clonotype: Since a much larger clone is just one base distant, this may be a read error. The rearrangement uses TRBV4-3 and TRBJ2-7, with a tentative D call TRBD1 (6 bases). Trimming took off 6 bases at V and 7 bases at J, with 16 bases between the two ends. The CDR3 sequence is 13 residues long. Germline CDR1 is LGHNA and CDR2 is YSLEER. The CDR3 is CASRIQGMGEQYF. DNA of the CDR3: TGCGCCAGCAGGATTCAGGGGATGGGTGAGCAGTACTTC.

This clonotype was found a few times. This chain connects TRBV5-4 to TRBJ1-1; weak D call: TRBD1 (6 bases). The germline gives CDR1 SGHNT, CDR2 YYREEE (reference sequence). Trimming stripped 4 bases from V and 6 bases from J, with 19 bases between. This CDR3 contains 15 residues. The CDR3 region is CASSPLQGNFAEAFF. DNA for the CDR3: TGTGCCAGCAGCCCCCTACAGGGTAATTTCGCTGAAGCTTTCTTT.

The DNA of the CDR3 is TGTGCCTGGAGTCGGGTGCCAGGGAGCGGCTACACCTTC. Its translation: CAWSRVPGSGYTF. V is TRBV30 and J is TRBJ1-2, with a weak D call TRBD1 (5 bases). The germline gives CDR1 GTSNPN, CDR2 SVGIG (reference sequence). V lost 2 bases, J lost 8 bases, and 15 bases lay in between. This CDR3 region has 13 residues.

The chain carries TRBV5-1 and TRBJ2-1; D gene uncertain. The end of the DNA is better explained by TRBJ2-7, so the J call may be wrong. From germline, CDR1 is SGHRS and CDR2 YFSETQ. The CDR3 has 14 residues. CDR3 DNA: TGCGCCAGCAGCTTGGGACACCCCTACAATGAGCAGTACTTC. This encodes CASSLGHPYNEQYF.

This clonotype was observed a handful of times. V is TRBV6-2 or TRBV6-3 and J is TRBJ2-3; TRBD2 matches at 9 bases. The CDR3 has 14 amino acids. V lost 5 bases, J lost 7 bases, and 7 bases stayed unmatched. Per the germline V gene, CDR1 is MNHEY and CDR2 is SVGEGT. CDR3 protein: CASSPRGGLNTQYF. The CDR3 DNA follows: TGTGCCAGCAGTCCGCGGGGGGGTTTAAATACGCAGTATTTT.

This clonotype was observed a handful of times. The chain is built from TRBV3-1 and TRBJ1-2, with D tentatively TRBD1 (5 bases). Trimming shortened V by 4 bases and J by 3 bases, and 18 bases separated the two germline ends. In germline, CDR1 is LGHDT, CDR2 YNNKEL (reference sequence). The CDR3 spans 16 residues. CDR3 loop: CASSPRGAAPYYGYTF. The CDR3 bases are TGTGCCAGCAGCCCGCGAGGGGCGGCCCCTTACTATGGCTACACCTTC. The full variable domain, its missing parts supplied by reference TRBV3-1 and TRBJ1-2, is DTAVSQTPKYLVTQMGNDKSIKCEQNLGHDTMYWYKQDSKKFLKIMFSYNNKELIINETVPNRFSPKSPDKAHLNLHINSLELGDSAVYFCASSPRGAAPYYGYTFGSGTRLTVV.

The chain recombines TRBV5-6 with TRBJ2-7; the match to TRBD1 covers 7 bases. The junction had 10 bases not matched to a gene; V was cut back by 4 bases and J by 3 bases. Germline V lookup: CDR1 SGHDT, CDR2 YYEEEE. The CDR3 has 15 residues. The CDR3 DNA reads TGTGCCAGCAGCCCGGAGGTAGGGGGCAACTACGAGCAGTACTTC. Translating gives CASSPEVGGNYEQYF. The variable domain in full, completed from reference TRBV5-6 and TRBJ2-7, reads DAGVTQSPTHLIKTRGQQVTLRCSPKSGHDTVSWYQQALGQGPQFIFQYYEEEERQRGNFPDRFSGHQFPNYSSELNVNALLLGDSALYLCASSPEVGGNYEQYFGPGTRLTVT.

About this clonotype itself: Its ends do not fully match the called genes, so a read error is possible. V and J are TRBV9 and TRBJ2-1; 10 bases line up with TRBD2. The CDR3 runs 17 residues. Germline loops: CDR1 SGDLS, CDR2 YYNGEE. The CDR3 region is CASSPEVLAGAYNEQFF. CDR3 coding DNA: TGCGCCAGCAGCCCGGAAGTTCTAGCGGGAGCGTACAATGAGCAGTTCTTC.

V usage is TRBV7-2 and J usage is TRBJ1-2; the D is unclear. The V gene lost 6 bases and the J gene lost 8 bases, with 19 bases spanning the gap. The CDR3 contains 14 residues. CDR1 and CDR2 (germline): SGHTA, FQGNSA. The CDR3: CASSLWSGVEGYTF. CDR3 DNA: TGTGCCAGCAGTTTATGGTCCGGGGTTGAAGGCTACACCTTC.

The chain couples TRBV6-6 to TRBJ2-1; perhaps TRBD1 as D (6 bases). This CDR3 comprises 12 residues. The germline V and J ends were trimmed by 10 bases and 3 bases, with 10 bases remaining between them. Germline loops: CDR1 MNHNY, CDR2 SVGAGI (reference sequence). CDR3 in amino acids: CATRDIYNEQFF. The CDR3 nucleotides read TGTGCCACCCGGGACATCTACAATGAGCAGTTCTTC.